This note documents a single T cell receptor beta chain sequence. Its specificity is unknown. The sample carries other DNA sequences with the same CDR3. This record comes from a study of beta chain features in type 1 diabetes. Study-wide points: The naive, central memory and Treg TCRB repertoires looked more alike in patients than they did in healthy donors.

What was sequenced were expressed TCRB transcripts, since all of the isolated RNA had been reverse transcribed. Data came from immunoSEQ multiplex PCR; TCRdb stores just in-frame clones and leaves some out. The data show a few hundred thousand clones, roughly 30% seen once. There was one heparinised blood draw per donor, averaging about 120 mL. The origin of this receptor is a man aged 18 to 30 in good health. The sequencing sample was made of naive CD4+ T cells from blood.

CDR3 sequence reads: CSVGTGGNTEAFF. The CDR3 bases are TGCAGCGTAGGGACAGGGGGCAACACTGAAGCTTTCTTT. The chain is built from TRBV29-1 and TRBJ1-1; 12 nucleotides align to TRBD1. The length of the CDR3 is 13 residues. Germline-derived CDR1 and CDR2 are SQVTM and ANQGSEA. V lost 6 bases to trimming and J lost 2 bases; unmatched junction nucleotides: 1. Supplemented by reference TRBV29-1 and TRBJ1-1, the full variable domain reads SAVISQKPSRDICQRGTSLTIQCQVDSQVTMMFWYRQQPGQSLTLIATANQGSEATYESGFVIDKFPISRPNLTFSTLTVSNMSPEDSSIYLCSVGTGGNTEAFFGQGTRLTVV.